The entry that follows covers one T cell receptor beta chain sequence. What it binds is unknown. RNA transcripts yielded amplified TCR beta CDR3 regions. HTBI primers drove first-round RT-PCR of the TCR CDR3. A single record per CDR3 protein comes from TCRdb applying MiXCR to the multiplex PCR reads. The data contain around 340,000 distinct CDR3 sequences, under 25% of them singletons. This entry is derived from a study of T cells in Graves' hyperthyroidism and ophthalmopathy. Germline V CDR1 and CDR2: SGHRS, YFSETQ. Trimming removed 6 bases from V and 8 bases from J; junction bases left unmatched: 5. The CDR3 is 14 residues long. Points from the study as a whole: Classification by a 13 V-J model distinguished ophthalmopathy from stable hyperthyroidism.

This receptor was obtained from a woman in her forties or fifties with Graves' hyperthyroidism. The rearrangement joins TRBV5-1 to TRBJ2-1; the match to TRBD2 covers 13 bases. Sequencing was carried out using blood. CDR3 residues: CASTTSGRVDEQFF. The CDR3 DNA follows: TGCGCCAGCACCACTAGCGGGAGGGTTGATGAGCAGTTCTTC.